This TCR beta chain was found in a study of OX40 agonist ivuxolimab in advanced cancers. For the study at large: Three dose-escalation patients had partial responses: one with hepatocellular carcinoma and two with cutaneous melanoma.

This clone was seen more than once but under ten times. Its antigen is not known. The study, taken as a whole, reports: Nonresponders, in some cases, also had low normalized T-cell clonal expansion.

Germline lookup yields CDR1 SGHRS and CDR2 YFSETQ. This CDR3 contains 15 residues. The germline V and J ends were trimmed by 2 bases and 2 bases, with 11 bases remaining between them. Assay used: immunoSEQ multiplex PCR; TCRdb lists only in-frame clones, some missing. The sample lists some 70,000 clones; 65% to 85% were seen once. The sequences come from CD4+ or CD8+ T cells sorted from blood, collected in a trial of the OX40 agonist ivuxolimab. This TCR came from an adult with an advanced solid tumor such as melanoma, head and neck, liver or kidney cancer. The gene calls are TRBV5-1 and TRBJ2-1; maybe TRBD2 (5 bases). CDR3 coding DNA: TGCGCCAGCAGCTTAGAGGGCGGTGCCTACAATGAGCAGTTCTTC. It codes for CASSLEGGAYNEQFF.